The rows below give T cell receptor beta chains drawn from one sample of a study of T cell repertoires in cytomegalovirus infection. TCRdb analysed the reads with MiXCR anew, one entry per CDR3 protein. The sample shows just under 500,000 distinct CDR3 sequences, roughly a third of them seen only once. For these receptors, no antigen is known. This material consisted of cultured PBMCs, taken from culture after CMV antigen stimulation. The origin of the receptors is a human donor in good health (CMV status not recorded). Some clones in this sample may be carry-over from other donors' samples. Both conserved end residues are part of each CDR3. Fields, in order: J gene, clone size, V gene, D gene, CDR3 DNA, CDR3 protein. A D gene is named only where the DNA matches it firmly. The size entry is marked missing in some rows and otherwise reads once, few, many or a size class.

>TRBJ2-1|few|TRBV7-2|TRBD1
TGTGCCAGCAGCCTTTTGGGACAGGGGGGGTTACAGTTCTTC
CASSLLGQGGLQFF
>TRBJ2-7|NA|TRBV28|NA
TGTGCCAGCAGTTTTGGGGGGCCCGGACTATACGAGCAGTACTTC
CASSFGGPGLYEQYF
>TRBJ2-5|few|TRBV7-9|NA
TGTGCCAGCAGCTTCCGTGGCGGGGGCTCAGCGGAGACCCAGTACTTC
CASSFRGGGSAETQYF
>TRBJ2-1|many|TRBV7-9|NA
TGTGCCAGCAGCTTAGTAGTTTCGTACAATGAGCAGTTCTTC
CASSLVVSYNEQFF
>TRBJ2-5|NA|TRBV15|TRBD1
TGTGCCACCAGCAGTCCCCTGGGACAGGGTCAAGAGACCCAGTACTTC
CATSSPLGQGQETQYF
>TRBJ2-1|many|TRBV4-1|NA
TGCGCCAGCAGCCAAGCGGGCAATGAGCAGTTCTTC
CASSQAGNEQFF
>TRBJ2-5|NA|TRBV19|NA
TGTGCCAGTAGTATCACAGGGTTAGAGACCCAGTACTTC
CASSITGLETQYF
>TRBJ2-5|NA|TRBV27|TRBD2
TGTGCCACCTTCGGAATAGCGGGAGACGGGGGAAAGACCCAGTACTTC
CATFGIAGDGGKTQYF
>TRBJ2-6|few|TRBV29-1|NA
TGCAGCGTTGATGGGCTTTCCAGCTCTGGGGCCAACGTCCTGACTTTC
CSVDGLSSSGANVLTF
>TRBJ2-7|NA|TRBV7-2|NA
TGTGCCAGCAGCGCGCGGGCGCTGGGTTACGAGCAGTACTTC
CASSARALGYEQYF
>TRBJ2-1|NA|TRBV9|NA
TGTGCCAGCAGCGTAGACTTCGGCCACAATGAGCAGTTCTTC
CASSVDFGHNEQFF
>TRBJ2-1|few|TRBV7-2|NA
TGTGCCAGCAGCCTCCGGGAGTCTTCCAATGAGCAGTTCTTC
CASSLRESSNEQFF
>TRBJ2-2|NA|TRBV4-3|TRBD2
TGCGCCGGCGGGACTAGCGGGAGGGTGGGACCCGGGGAGCTGTTTTTT
CAGGTSGRVGPGELFF
>TRBJ2-2|few|TRBV7-2|TRBD2
TGTGCCAGCAGCTTAGGGCTAGCGGGAGTATCGGACACCGGGGAGCTGTTTTTT
CASSLGLAGVSDTGELFF
>TRBJ2-5|NA|TRBV18|NA
TGTGCCAGCTCAACGGGAAGCCTCGGGGAGACCCAGTACTTC
CASSTGSLGETQYF
>TRBJ2-7|NA|TRBV12-5|TRBD2
TGTGCTAGTGGTTTGGTGCTCGGGCGGGGGAATTACGAGCAGTACTTC
CASGLVLGRGNYEQYF
>TRBJ2-3|few|TRBV7-2|TRBD2
TGTGCCAACAGCCCTAGCGGGAGTTTCACAGATACGCAGTATTTT
CANSPSGSFTDTQYF
>TRBJ2-3|many|TRBV4-3|TRBD1
TGCGCCAGCAGCCCTAGAGGACAGGGAACAGATACGCAGTATTTT
CASSPRGQGTDTQYF
>TRBJ1-1|NA|TRBV19|TRBD1
TGTGCCAGTAGTCCCGGGACAGCAGCTTTCTTT
CASSPGTAAFF
>TRBJ2-2|NA|TRBV7-2|NA
TGTGCCAGCAGCGTCGGTCCGACGAACACCGGGGAGCTGTTTTTT
CASSVGPTNTGELFF
>TRBJ2-7|few|TRBV7-8|NA
TGTGCCAGCAGCTTAAGCTGGGATAGCGCCTACGAGCAGTACTTC
CASSLSWDSAYEQYF
>TRBJ1-5|NA|TRBV19|NA
TGTGCCAGTAGTATAGGTCTGGGCCAGCCCCAGCATTTT
CASSIGLGQPQHF
>TRBJ2-3|NA|TRBV11-2|TRBD2
TGTGCCAGCAGCTCCTTCTTCCAAAGGTGGACTAGCGGGACGGAAGATACGCAGTATTTT
CASSSFFQRWTSGTEDTQYF
>TRBJ2-1|NA|TRBV12-3/TRBV12-4|NA
TGTGCCAGCAGTTCAAAGAGCTCCTACAATGAGCAGTTCTTC
CASSSKSSYNEQFF
>TRBJ1-2|NA|TRBV9|TRBD1
TGTGCCAGCAGCGCACAGGGGGCTAACTATGGCTACACCTTC
CASSAQGANYGYTF
>TRBJ2-7|few|TRBV5-6|NA
TGTGCCAGCAGCCCCCGACTAGGGTCCGTCGAGCAGTACTTC
CASSPRLGSVEQYF
>TRBJ2-2|few|TRBV7-6|NA
TGTGCCAGCAGCTTAGCCACTAGGTCGGCCGGGGAGCTGTTTTTT
CASSLATRSAGELFF
>TRBJ2-7|once|TRBV7-9|NA
TGTGCCAGCAGCCCCGCTTGGAACAGATTGGTCTCCTACGAGCAGTACTTC
CASSPAWNRLVSYEQYF
>TRBJ2-3|few|TRBV7-7|TRBD2
TGTGCTAGCAGCCCCGGACTAGCGGGAGGCCTTGGAGATACGCAGTATTTT
CASSPGLAGGLGDTQYF
>TRBJ2-7|NA|TRBV7-2|NA
TGTGCCAGCAGCTACCCGGGGTTTAACTACGAGCAGTACTTC
CASSYPGFNYEQYF
>TRBJ2-1|few|TRBV14|TRBD2
TGTGCCAGCAGCCAAGATTCAGGGCTAGCGGGCAATGAGCAGTTCTTC
CASSQDSGLAGNEQFF
>TRBJ2-6|NA|TRBV5-4|NA
TGTGCCAGCAGCCACGGACCGCCACCTGGGGCCAACGTCCTGACTTTC
CASSHGPPPGANVLTF
>TRBJ2-1|NA|TRBV6-6|NA
TGTGCCAGCAGTGCCTTTAAAAGGACCTACAATGAGCAGTTCTTC
CASSAFKRTYNEQFF
>TRBJ1-2|few|TRBV11-2|NA
TGTGCCAGCAGCCCAAACAGAGGTGGCTACACCTTC
CASSPNRGGYTF
>TRBJ2-7|few|TRBV7-2|TRBD2
TGTGCCAGCAGCTTATTTAAAGTTAGCGGGAGGTACGAGCAGTACTTC
CASSLFKVSGRYEQYF
>TRBJ2-1|few|TRBV27|TRBD1
TGTGCCAGCAGTTTAAGGGACAGACCCTACAATGAGCAGTTCTTC
CASSLRDRPYNEQFF
>TRBJ1-2|NA|TRBV7-2|NA
TGTGCCAGCACCTACAATCTCGGGGGCGCGGGCTATGGCTACACCTTC
CASTYNLGGAGYGYTF
>TRBJ2-1|few|TRBV7-9|TRBD2
TGTGCCAGCAGCCAGGTTTTAGCGGGATACAATGAGCAGTTCTTC
CASSQVLAGYNEQFF
>TRBJ1-5|NA|TRBV12-5|NA
TGTGCTAGTGGTTTGGGTGGGGGCAATCAGCCCCAGCATTTT
CASGLGGGNQPQHF
>TRBJ2-5|NA|TRBV20-1|NA
TGCAGTGCTAGAGCTCGGTCGGAGACCCAGTACTTC
CSARARSETQYF
>TRBJ2-1|many|TRBV7-2|NA
TGTGCCAGCAGCTTGGGGACTTTCTCCGATGAGCAGTTCTTC
CASSLGTFSDEQFF
>TRBJ1-5|many|TRBV11-2|NA
TGTGCCAGCAGCTTAAGCAGCCAGGATTATCAGCCCCAGCATTTT
CASSLSSQDYQPQHF
>TRBJ2-7|many|TRBV7-2|NA
TGTGCCAGCAGCGCAGGGGTAGGATACGAGCAGTACTTC
CASSAGVGYEQYF
>TRBJ2-3|many|TRBV7-2|NA
TGTGCCAGCAGCTTAGGAACAGGGATAGATACGCAGTATTTT
CASSLGTGIDTQYF
>TRBJ2-5|NA|TRBV5-1|TRBD2
TGCGCCAGCAGCTGGACTAGCGGGGATCTATCAGAGACCCAGTACTTC
CASSWTSGDLSETQYF
>TRBJ2-5|few|TRBV20-1|NA
TGCAGTGCTAGAGGGCACTTGTACCAAGAGACCCAGTACTTC
CSARGHLYQETQYF
>TRBJ2-1|many|TRBV19|TRBD2
TGTGCCAGTAGTATTGGGGGGGGGGACAATGAGCAGTTCTTC
CASSIGGGDNEQFF
>TRBJ2-1|NA|TRBV7-2|NA
TGTGCCAGCAGCCACACTGACACCGGGACGCTGCAGTTCTTC
CASSHTDTGTLQFF
>TRBJ1-1|NA|TRBV10-3|NA
TGTGCCATCAAGGGAGACAGTTTTATGAACACTGAAGCTTTCTTT
CAIKGDSFMNTEAFF
>TRBJ2-3|NA|TRBV3-1|TRBD2
TGTGCCAGCAGCCAAGAATCGATAGCGGGAGGACTCACCCTCACAGATACGCAGTATTTT
CASSQESIAGGLTLTDTQYF
>TRBJ2-7|NA|TRBV27|NA
TGTGCCAGCAGTTTGGAGGCAGGGATTCGTAGCGAGCAGTACTTC
CASSLEAGIRSEQYF
>TRBJ2-2|NA|TRBV10-2|NA
TGCGCCAGCAGCGGCAGGGGACCGAACACCGGGGAGCTGTTTTTT
CASSGRGPNTGELFF
>TRBJ1-6|few|TRBV5-6|NA
TGTGCCAGCAGCGAGGGGCCCCCTGGACGAGCCCTCCACTTT
CASSEGPPGRALHF